A single sample gave rise to the 17 T cell receptor beta chains below, sequenced in a study of OX40 agonist ivuxolimab in advanced cancers. Data came from immunoSEQ multiplex PCR; TCRdb stores just in-frame clones and leaves some out. Found here are roughly 48,000 clones, approximately 87% of them singletons; the top ten hold approximately 10%. This sample comprised CD4+ or CD8+ T cells sorted from blood, obtained in a trial of the OX40 agonist ivuxolimab. These receptors were obtained from an adult with an advanced solid tumor such as melanoma, head and neck, liver or kidney cancer.

The gene calls are TRBV7-6 and TRBJ2-2; weak D call: TRBD1 (6 bases). V lost 2 bases to trimming and J lost 4 bases, with 11 bases between them. The CDR3 extends over 15 amino acids. Per germline, CDR1 SGHVS and CDR2 FNYEAQ. The CDR3 is CASSLRAGATGELFF. The CDR3 coding sequence is TGTGCCAGCAGCTTACGGGCAGGGGCCACCGGGGAGCTGTTTTTT.

The chain has TRBV10-3 and TRBJ1-1, with TRBD1 matching over 8 bases. This CDR3 is 17 amino acids long. V lost 2 bases, J lost 0 bases, and 8 bases stayed unmatched. CDR1 ENHRY and CDR2 SYGVKD come from the germline V gene. In DNA, the CDR3 is TGTGCCATCAGTGAGAACTGGGACAGGACCTTGAACACTGAAGCTTTCTTT. Translated, it gives CAISENWDRTLNTEAFF.

This chain connects TRBV27 to TRBJ2-1; 14 nucleotides match TRBD2. V trimming: 6 bases; J trimming: 6 bases; junction bases outside the gene matches: 4. The CDR3 is made up of 15 amino acids. CDR1 and CDR2 from the germline V gene are MNHEY and SMNVEV (reference sequence). CDR3 sequence: CASSPGTSGSNEQFF. Written as DNA, the CDR3 is TGTGCCAGCAGCCCGGGGACTAGCGGGAGCAATGAGCAGTTCTTC.

The count of this clone is one. The chain uses TRBV7-9 and TRBJ1-1; tentatively, D is TRBD1 (5 bases). The CDR3 runs 18 residues. Germline-derived CDR1 and CDR2 are SEHNR and FQNEAQ (reference sequence). The V end was cut by 4 bases, the J end by 0 bases, with 21 bases between. The CDR3 reads CASSSRPLRGGMNTEAFF. CDR3 coding DNA: TGTGCCAGCAGCTCACGACCGCTCCGGGGGGGAATGAACACTGAAGCTTTCTTT.

Concerning this clone itself: The junction departs from the called germline gene at one end, perhaps through a read error. The chain carries TRBV7-7 and TRBJ2-3; D may be TRBD1 (6 bases). Germline V gene data show CDR1 as SSHAT and CDR2 as FNYEAQ (reference sequence). The CDR3 consists of 15 residues. The CDR3 sequence: CASSPGPRGTDTQYF. For the CDR3, the DNA is TGTGCTAGCAGCCCCGGACCCAGGGGAACAGATACGCAGTATTTT.

The gene calls are TRBV29-1 and TRBJ1-2, with 12 bases identical to TRBD1. Germline V gives CDR1 SQVTM, CDR2 ANQGSEA. This CDR3 is built from 17 residues. Losses at the gene ends were 6 bases for V and 5 bases for J; bases not matched to a gene: 16. CDR3 region: CSVDLKGAGQGAYGYTF. The CDR3 DNA sequence: TGCAGCGTGGATCTGAAGGGGGCGGGACAGGGGGCTTATGGCTACACCTTC.

This clone was recorded only once. The chain joins TRBV7-9 to TRBJ1-4; D is perhaps TRBD1 (5 bases). Germline V gives CDR1 SEHNR, CDR2 FQNEAQ (reference sequence). Between the trimmed V and J ends, which lost 4 bases and 4 bases, there was a span of 16 bases. This CDR3 region has 16 residues. CDR3 nucleotide sequence: TGTGCCAGCAGCTCACTCCCGGGACGGATTAATGAAAAACTGTTTTTT. Translation: CASSSLPGRINEKLFF.

The genes are TRBV5-4 and TRBJ2-7; no clear D gene. The CDR3 is made up of 12 amino acids. Trimming removed 2 bases at V and 0 bases at J, with 3 bases between. Looked up from germline, CDR1 is SGHNT and CDR2 is YYREEE (reference sequence). CDR3 in amino acids: CASSLYSYEQYF. CDR3 in DNA: TGTGCCAGCAGCTTATACTCCTACGAGCAGTACTTC. Full variable domain (outside the CDR3, taken from reference TRBV5-4 and TRBJ2-7): ETGVTQSPTHLIKTRGQQVTLRCSSQSGHNTVSWYQQALGQGPQFIFQYYREEENGRGNFPPRFSGLQFPNYSSELNVNALELDDSALYLCASSLYSYEQYFGPGTRLTVT.

Here the CDR3 reads CASSDGTEQYF. CDR3 DNA: TGTGCCAGCAGCGACGGGACTGAGCAGTACTTC. The chain couples TRBV9 to TRBJ2-7; D possibly corresponds to TRBD2 (6 bases). The CDR3 spans 11 residues. Trimming cost V 3 bases and J 7 bases, with 8 bases left between them. Germline assignment: CDR1 SGDLS and CDR2 YYNGEE.

The chain couples TRBV19 to TRBJ2-7; D is perhaps TRBD2 (6 bases). The germline V gene encodes CDR1 LNHDA and CDR2 SQIVND (reference sequence). The CDR3 totals 15 residues. V was pared by 6 bases and J by 0 bases, with 15 bases between. The CDR3 DNA sequence: TGTGCCAGTAGCCCAACGGGACTGAGCTCCTACGAGCAGTACTTC. Translated, it gives CASSPTGLSSYEQYF.

The chain has TRBV7-3 and TRBJ2-7; D possibly uses TRBD1 or TRBD2 (5 bases each). This CDR3 region has 14 residues. V was pared by 5 bases and J by 2 bases, with 13 bases between. CDR1 is SGHTA and CDR2 is FQGTGA in the germline V gene. The CDR3 spells CASSPPGTPYEQYF. The CDR3 nucleotides are TGTGCCAGCAGCCCCCCCGGGACCCCCTACGAGCAGTACTTC.

CDR3 region: CASYPSGRRETGELFF. For the CDR3, the DNA is TGTGCCAGCTACCCTAGCGGGAGAAGAGAGACCGGGGAGCTGTTTTTT. The V and J genes are TRBV27 and TRBJ2-2; TRBD2 matches 10 bases. The CDR3 contains 16 residues. J lost 5 bases, V lost 8 bases, and 11 bases had no gene match. The germline V gene encodes CDR1 MNHEY and CDR2 SMNVEV (reference sequence).

The V and J genes are TRBV7-6 and TRBJ1-6, with D perhaps TRBD1 (6 bases). With 1 base removed from V and 7 bases from J, the gap between germline ends came to 8 bases. CDR1 SGHVS and CDR2 FNYEAQ come from the germline V gene. The CDR3 loop spans 14 amino acids. CDR3 nucleotide sequence: TGTGCCAGCAGCTTAGTACAGGGAAATTCACCCCTCCACTTT. It codes for CASSLVQGNSPLHF.

The sample holds one count of this clone. V usage is TRBV9 and J usage is TRBJ2-5; D is ambiguous. The V gene's germline CDR1 is SGDLS and CDR2 YYNGEE. Trimming pared 0 bases from V and 0 bases from J, leaving 6 bases between. The length of the CDR3 is 14 residues. The CDR3 DNA sequence: TGTGCCAGCAGCGTAGGCCCAGACCAAGAGACCCAGTACTTC. This codes for CASSVGPDQETQYF. The full variable domain, its missing parts supplied by reference TRBV9 and TRBJ2-5, is DSGVTQTPKHLITATGQRVTLRCSPRSGDLSVYWYQQSLDQGLQFLIQYYNGEERAKGNILERFSAQQFPDLHSELNLSSLELGDSALYFCASSVGPDQETQYFGPGTRLLVL.

This clone was counted between two and nine times. This sequence joins TRBV9 and TRBJ1-5; no firm D call. The CDR3 has 13 residues. V lost 1 base and J lost 5, with 7 bases in between. Germline CDR1 SGDLS, CDR2 YYNGEE. The CDR3 DNA follows: TGTGCCAGCAGCGTATTCCCCCATCAGCCCCAGCATTTT. It yields the protein CASSVFPHQPQHF.

The genes are TRBV21-1 and TRBJ1-5; the D segment call TRBD1 is taken from the table without a DNA check. TRBV21-1 is a known pseudogene. CDR3 length: 18 amino acids. CDR3 coding DNA: TGTGCCAGCAGCCATCTCGATTACCGGGACAGGGGGAATCAGCCCCAGCATTTT. It encodes CASSHLDYRDRGNQPQHF.

V gene TRBV4-1 combines with J gene TRBJ2-7, with D tentatively TRBD2 (5 bases). Germline V CDR1 and CDR2: MGHRA, YSYEKL. The length of the CDR3 is 14 residues. V lost 0 bases, J lost 2 bases, and 8 bases lay in between. In nucleotides, the CDR3 is TGCGCCAGCAGCCAAGACAGCGGCACCTACGAGCAGTACTTC. This gives the protein CASSQDSGTYEQYF.